Each of the 30 T cell receptor beta chains below was sequenced from the same sample in a study of blood T cell repertoires in COVID-19. The data were produced by immunoSEQ multiplex PCR, yet TCRdb's version contains in-frame clones alone and is incomplete. The sample lists around 270,000 clones; around nine tenths were seen once. Material: peripheral blood. These receptors all stem from a man aged 40-50 years who had recovered from COVID-19.

The CDR3 here is CASSTQSTSAEQFF. Written as DNA, the CDR3 is TGTGCCAGTAGCACACAATCGACTAGCGCTGAGCAGTTCTTC. This chain links TRBV19 with TRBJ2-1, with 8 bases fitting TRBD2. The V segment lost 6 bases and the J segment 9 bases; nucleotides outside the gene matches: 10. This CDR3 is 14 amino acids long. Germline assignment: CDR1 LNHDA and CDR2 SQIVND (reference sequence).

The chain links TRBV6-6 to TRBJ1-5; D gene unclear. The V gene's germline CDR1 is MNHNY and CDR2 SVGAGI (reference sequence). V lost 6 bases, J lost 3 bases, and 9 bases lay in between. The length of the CDR3 is 13 residues. The CDR3 coding sequence is TGTGCCAGCAGCCCAGTGTCCAATCAGCCCCAGCATTTT. Its protein is CASSPVSNQPQHF.

The rearrangement uses TRBV25-1 and TRBJ2-3; TRBD2 matches 7 bases. In germline, CDR1 is MGHDK, CDR2 SYGVNS. The CDR3 spans 16 residues. With V trimmed by 3 bases and J by 1 base, 7 bases remained unmatched. For the CDR3, the DNA is TGTGCCAGCAGTGAGTATCTAGCGGCCTGCACAGATACGCAGTATTTT. This encodes CASSEYLAACTDTQYF.

V usage is TRBV9 and J usage is TRBJ2-7; TRBD2 is a possible D gene (6 bases). This CDR3 is built from 17 residues. Trimming shortened V by 3 bases and J by 0 bases, and 19 bases separated the two germline ends. CDR1 and CDR2 (germline): SGDLS, YYNGEE. CDR3 in amino acids: CASSADPRSGSSYEQYF. The CDR3 DNA reads TGTGCCAGCAGCGCAGACCCCCGTAGCGGAAGCTCCTACGAGCAGTACTTC.

The chain has TRBV6-2 or TRBV6-3 and TRBJ1-2; possible D gene TRBD1, 5 bases. The germline V and J ends were trimmed by 5 bases and 4 bases, with 14 bases remaining between them. The length of the CDR3 is 14 residues. CDR1 MNHEY and CDR2 SVGEGT come from the germline V gene. CDR3 loop: CASSHIQGGYGYTF. The DNA for the CDR3 is TGTGCCAGCAGTCACATTCAGGGCGGCTATGGCTACACCTTC.

This rearrangement joins TRBV4-3 to TRBJ2-4, with D unresolved. CDR3 length: 18 amino acids. The germline V gene encodes CDR1 LGHNA and CDR2 YSLEER. The germline V and J ends were trimmed by 0 bases and 0 bases, with 15 bases remaining between them. This chain's CDR3 is CASSQDLTPALAKNIQYF. In DNA form, the CDR3 reads TGCGCCAGCAGCCAAGATCTGACTCCCGCCCTAGCCAAAAACATTCAGTACTTC.

The chain carries TRBV27 and TRBJ1-1; no firm D call. Germline CDR1 MNHEY, CDR2 SMNVEV (reference sequence). V was shortened by 3 bases and J by 13 bases, with 21 bases between the two germline ends. The CDR3 consists of 14 residues. The CDR3 protein is CASSFSSGRSFDFF. The CDR3 nucleotides are TGTGCCAGCAGTTTCTCCTCCGGTAGAAGCTTTGATTTCTTT.

This chain uses TRBV29-1 with TRBJ2-1, with 9 bases lining up with TRBD1. Unmatched junction bases numbered 14, after V lost 3 bases and J lost 8 bases. The CDR3 has 16 amino acids. In germline, CDR1 is SQVTM, CDR2 ANQGSEA. The CDR3 DNA follows: TGCAGCGTTGACGATCCCTGGACAGGGGCCGTATATGAGCAGTTCTTC. It codes for CSVDDPWTGAVYEQFF.

The CDR3 DNA follows: TGTGCCAGCACCCATGGACTAGCGGGGGGGCCCATCGGGGAGCTGTTTTTT. Its protein product is CASTHGLAGGPIGELFF. V usage is TRBV9 and J usage is TRBJ2-2; 15 positions agree with TRBD2. Trimming at V came to 6 bases and at J to 7 bases, leaving 10 bases not matched to a gene. The CDR3 loop spans 17 amino acids. Germline assignment: CDR1 SGDLS and CDR2 YYNGEE.

CDR3 DNA sequence: TGTGCCAGCAGCCTGGGACAGGGCCTTACCTACGAGCAGTACTTC. It encodes CASSLGQGLTYEQYF. The chain joins TRBV5-4 to TRBJ2-7; 9 bases agree with TRBD1. The V gene end was trimmed by 4 bases and the J gene end by 2 bases; junction bases not matched to a gene: 7. Germline lookup yields CDR1 SGHNT and CDR2 YYREEE (reference sequence). The CDR3 totals 15 residues.

This clone has a single count. The chain links TRBV19 to TRBJ1-5; no definite D call. The CDR3 has 15 amino acids. V was cut by 3 bases and J by 0 bases, with 9 bases left in between. In germline, CDR1 is LNHDA, CDR2 SQIVND (reference sequence). DNA for the CDR3: TGTGCCAGTAGTATGGAGGGAGATAGCAATCAGCCCCAGCATTTT. This codes for CASSMEGDSNQPQHF.

This chain links TRBV18 with TRBJ2-3; D is uncertain. Germline CDR1 KGHSH, CDR2 LQKENI. With 1 base removed from V and 6 bases from J, the gap between germline ends came to 8 bases. CDR3 length: 13 residues. CDR3 protein: CASSPRGSDTQYF. The CDR3 DNA reads as TGTGCCAGCTCACCACGAGGCAGTGATACGCAGTATTTT.

The chain combines TRBV9 with TRBJ2-2; 10 bases match TRBD2. V shed 0 bases, J shed 5 bases, and the junction held 7 bases outside the gene matches. CDR3 length: 17 amino acids. The germline CDR1 and CDR2 sequences are SGDLS and YYNGEE. The CDR3 loop reads CASSVASGGVGTGELFF. The CDR3 DNA sequence: TGTGCCAGCAGCGTAGCTAGCGGGGGAGTAGGGACCGGGGAGCTGTTTTTT.

The rearrangement joins TRBV19 to TRBJ2-2, with D maybe TRBD1 (5 bases). Germline CDR1 and CDR2: LNHDA and SQIVND (reference sequence). The V gene lost 2 bases and the J gene lost 6 bases, with 10 bases spanning the gap. This CDR3 comprises 14 residues. CDR3 amino acids: CASSIFRGPGELFF. The CDR3 bases are TGTGCCAGTAGTATATTTAGGGGCCCCGGGGAGCTGTTTTTT.

CDR3: CASSRTSGSHNEQFF. In DNA form, the CDR3 reads TGCGCCAGCAGTAGGACTAGCGGGAGCCACAATGAGCAGTTCTTC. The rearrangement joins TRBV5-1 to TRBJ2-1, with 13 bases that match TRBD2. V shed 5 bases, J shed 5 bases, and the junction held 4 bases outside the gene matches. There are 15 residues in the CDR3. In germline, CDR1 is SGHRS, CDR2 YFSETQ. The full variable domain, with the rest looked up from reference TRBV5-1 and TRBJ2-1, is KAGVTQTPRYLIKTRGQQVTLSCSPISGHRSVSWYQQTPGQGLQFLFEYFSETQRNKGNFPGRFSGRQFSNSRSEMNVSTLELGDSALYLCASSRTSGSHNEQFFGPGTRLTVL.

CDR3 sequence (DNA): TGTGCCAGCAGCCCTAAGTCCGATAGCTCCTACGAGCAGTACTTC. It encodes CASSPKSDSSYEQYF. This chain uses TRBV12-1 with TRBJ2-7; TRBD2 is the table's D call and was not checked against the DNA. TRBV12-1 is a pseudogene. The CDR3 extends over 15 amino acids.

The V call is TRBV9, the J call TRBJ2-3; 10 nucleotides agree with TRBD2. Losses at the gene ends were 3 bases for V and 1 base for J; bases not matched to a gene: 8. Germline V gene sequence: CDR1 SGDLS, CDR2 YYNGEE. The CDR3 totals 17 residues. The CDR3 coding sequence is TGTGCCAGCAGCGCCCCTCGGACTAGCGGACGCACAGATACGCAGTATTTT. Amino acids: CASSAPRTSGRTDTQYF.

On this clone: This sample also contains other DNA sequences that code for the same CDR3. The chain employs TRBV9 and TRBJ2-7; 8 bases agree with TRBD1. With V trimmed by 0 bases and J by 4 bases, 6 bases remained unmatched. The CDR3 runs 15 residues. CDR1 is SGDLS and CDR2 is YYNGEE in the germline V gene. CDR3 DNA: TGTGCCAGCAGCGTAGGATCAGGGGGCCCTTACGAGCAGTACTTC. Amino acids: CASSVGSGGPYEQYF.

The chain uses TRBV5-8 and TRBJ2-6; TRBD1 agrees at 8 bases. Per the germline V gene, CDR1 is SGHTS and CDR2 is YDEGEE. J lost 2 bases, V lost 4 bases, and 2 bases had no gene match. The CDR3 is made up of 15 amino acids. Written as DNA, the CDR3 is TGTGCCAGCAGCCTGACAGGGGCTGGGGCCAACGTCCTGACTTTC. It encodes CASSLTGAGANVLTF.

The chain carries TRBV29-1 and TRBJ2-6; D is possibly TRBD1 (5 bases). Trimming stripped 4 bases from V and 2 bases from J, with 6 bases between. CDR1 is SQVTM and CDR2 is ANQGSEA in the germline V gene. This CDR3 is built from 13 residues. The CDR3 DNA sequence: TGCAGCGTTGCAGGGACTGGGGCCAACGTCCTGACTTTC. Encoded protein: CSVAGTGANVLTF.

The V and J genes are TRBV7-6 and TRBJ2-1, with 11 bases matching TRBD1. Germline values: CDR1 SGHVS, CDR2 FNYEAQ. CDR3 length: 18 amino acids. V was pared by 2 bases and J by 7 bases, with 13 bases of the junction left unmatched. The CDR3 nucleotides read TGTGCCAGCAGCTTATGGGACCCCGGGACAGGGGGTGGGAATGAGCAGTTCTTC. Amino acid sequence: CASSLWDPGTGGGNEQFF.

The rearrangement joins TRBV2 to TRBJ2-3; weak D call: TRBD2 (6 bases). There are 16 residues in the CDR3. Germline assignment: CDR1 SNHLY and CDR2 FYNNEI. Between the trimmed V and J ends, which lost 3 bases and 0 bases, there was a span of 13 bases. The CDR3: CASSERIAASTDTQYF. CDR3 nucleotide sequence: TGTGCCAGCAGTGAGAGAATAGCGGCTAGCACAGATACGCAGTATTTT.

This chain connects TRBV5-1 to TRBJ2-2; a possible D gene is TRBD1 (7 bases). The germline V gene encodes CDR1 SGHRS and CDR2 YFSETQ. The CDR3 extends over 14 amino acids. V was trimmed by 8 bases and J by 0 bases, leaving 11 bases between them. The CDR3 DNA is TGCGCCAGTGGCGGGACAGCGAACACCGGGGAGCTGTTTTTT. This gives the protein CASGGTANTGELFF.

V is TRBV19 and J is TRBJ1-2; tentatively, D is TRBD1 (5 bases). The germline CDR1 and CDR2 sequences are LNHDA and SQIVND (reference sequence). This CDR3 has 13 amino acids. Trimming took off 9 bases at V and 2 bases at J, with 13 bases between the two ends. The CDR3 coding sequence is TGTGCCAGCAGCAAGGGGTGGAACTATGGCTACACCTTC. This encodes CASSKGWNYGYTF.

V and J are TRBV7-3 and TRBJ2-7; no clear D. CDR1 is SGHTA, CDR2 FQGTGA, per germline. V shed 5 bases and J shed 3 bases, with 14 bases lying between them. CDR3 length equals 14 residues. The CDR3 loop reads CASSPLLIRYEQYF. The CDR3 bases are TGTGCCAGCAGCCCGCTACTGATTCGCTACGAGCAGTACTTC.

The rearrangement joins TRBV27 to TRBJ1-4; possibly TRBD1 for D (6 bases). The CDR3 is 14 amino acids. CDR1 is MNHEY, CDR2 SMNVEV, per germline (reference sequence). The V end lost 2 bases, the J end lost 7 bases, and 11 bases lay between the germline ends. The DNA for the CDR3 is TGTGCCAGCAGTTTAGCAGGGGCTGGTGAAAAACTGTTTTTT. Translating gives CASSLAGAGEKLFF.

This clone is a singleton in its sample. This chain uses TRBV7-6 with TRBJ1-2, with a possible D match to TRBD1 (6 bases). V was clipped by 5 bases and J by 6 bases, with 16 bases between them. Germline V gives CDR1 SGHVS, CDR2 FNYEAQ. This CDR3 region has 14 residues. CDR3 nucleotide sequence: TGTGCCAGCAGCCGCTCGGGGGGCAGGGATGGCTACACCTTC. Protein sequence: CASSRSGGRDGYTF.

The chain has TRBV2 and TRBJ1-1, with D uncertain. This CDR3 is built from 14 residues. The germline V gene encodes CDR1 SNHLY and CDR2 FYNNEI. The ends were cut back, 3 bases at V and 5 bases at J, with 13 bases in the middle. This CDR3 is CASSDPPRVTEAFF. The CDR3 DNA sequence: TGTGCCAGCAGTGATCCCCCTCGGGTTACTGAAGCTTTCTTT.

J is TRBJ2-5 and V is TRBV5-4; D is unclear. The CDR3 has 15 residues. Looked up from germline, CDR1 is SGHNT and CDR2 is YYREEE (reference sequence). With 3 bases removed from V and 1 base from J, the gap between germline ends came to 13 bases. The CDR3 DNA sequence: TGTGCCAGCAGCTCACCGGGTCTGGGCCAAGAGACCCAGTACTTC. This encodes CASSSPGLGQETQYF. The complete variable domain, with remaining parts taken from reference TRBV5-4 and TRBJ2-5, reads ETGVTQSPTHLIKTRGQQVTLRCSSQSGHNTVSWYQQALGQGPQFIFQYYREEENGRGNFPPRFSGLQFPNYSSELNVNALELDDSALYLCASSSPGLGQETQYFGPGTRLLVL.

The CDR3 DNA is TGCGCCAGCAGCCAGGACAGGGGGCGCCCGGAGCAGTACTTC. It yields the protein CASSQDRGRPEQYF. The rearrangement links TRBV4-1 to TRBJ2-7, with TRBD1 identical over 11 bases. The CDR3 extends over 14 amino acids. Per the germline V gene, CDR1 is MGHRA and CDR2 is YSYEKL. Losses at the gene ends were 3 bases for V and 7 bases for J; bases not matched to a gene: 5.